These T cell receptor beta chains were read from a single sample in a study of T cell changes during pregnancy in multiple sclerosis. Assay: immunoSEQ multiplex PCR; the TCRdb copy retains only in-frame clones and omits some. The profile shows 90,000 to 100,000 clones, 85% to 95% of them singletons. Material: peripheral blood, obtained in the first trimester of pregnancy. The receptors were gathered from a female donor with multiple sclerosis, enrolled in a pregnancy study. CDR3s include the opening cysteine and the closing phenylalanine or tryptophan. D genes are given only for firm matches. Clone size, where shown, is once, few, many, or a class for clones that have expanded.

V gene	clone size	J gene	D gene	CDR3 DNA	CDR3 protein
TRBV6-1	.	TRBJ1-2	.	TGTGCCAGCAGTGTGGTGGAGGACTATGGCTACACCTTC	CASSVVEDYGYTF
TRBV7-9	.	TRBJ1-1	.	TGTGCCAGCAGCGAGGCAGGGAAGGATACTGAAGCTTTCTTT	CASSEAGKDTEAFF
TRBV28	.	TRBJ2-7	.	TGTGCCAGCAGTTGGGTTGTACGTAGGGGCCCCAGCTCCTACGAGCAGTACTTC	CASSWVVRRGPSSYEQYF
TRBV14	few	TRBJ1-1	.	TGTGCCAGCAGCCAAAGGGACACTAACACTGAAGCTTTCTTT	CASSQRDTNTEAFF
TRBV18	.	TRBJ1-5	.	TGTGCCAGCTCAGCCGCGCGCAATCAGCCCCAGCATTTT	CASSAARNQPQHF
TRBV23-1	once	TRBJ1-5	.	TGCGCCAGCAGTCAATATAGGGGTAACCAGCCCCAGCATTTT	CASSQYRGNQPQHF
TRBV14	.	TRBJ2-3	TRBD1	TGTGCCAGCAGCGACGGGACAGTCCCAGATACGCAGTATTTT	CASSDGTVPDTQYF
TRBV13	.	TRBJ2-3	TRBD2	TGTGCCAGCAGCTCGCCGACTAGCGTTGACGGTACGCAGTATTTT	CASSSPTSVDGTQYF
TRBV20-1	once	TRBJ2-7	.	TGCAGTGCCGGTACGTCGCAGTACTTC	CSAGTSQYF
TRBV19	.	TRBJ1-1	.	TGTGCCAGTAGTCCCCACGGGACACTGAACACTGAAGCTTTCTTT	CASSPHGTLNTEAFF
TRBV30	.	TRBJ1-2	.	TGTGCCTGGAGTGGAACAGGGTATGGCTACACCTTC	CAWSGTGYGYTF
TRBV6-5	.	TRBJ2-7	TRBD1	TGTGCCAGCAGTTACCCGGACAGGGACGAGCAGTACTTC	CASSYPDRDEQYF
TRBV10-3	once	TRBJ2-3	TRBD2	TGTGCCATCAGCGAAGCGGGGGGGACCGATACGCAGTATTTT	CAISEAGGTDTQYF
TRBV6-1	.	TRBJ2-7	.	TGTGCCAGCGTACCAACACAGGGTGCGTCCTACGAGCAGTACTTC	CASVPTQGASYEQYF
TRBV6-4	once	TRBJ1-2	TRBD1	TGTGCCAGCAGTGAAGGGACAGGGTCTGGCTACACCTTC	CASSEGTGSGYTF
TRBV29-1	.	TRBJ1-2	.	TGCAGCGTTGAAGGGGTTGGGCCCGGCGGCTACACCTTC	CSVEGVGPGGYTF
TRBV7-8	.	TRBJ2-7	TRBD1	TGTGCCAGCAGCTCGGAGGCCGGGACAGGGAGGGACGAGCAGTACTTC	CASSSEAGTGRDEQYF
TRBV9	.	TRBJ1-3	.	TGTGCCAGCAGCGTAGCACCGGAGGGGGGAAACACCATATATTTT	CASSVAPEGGNTIYF
TRBV9	few	TRBJ1-1	.	TGTGCCAGCAGCGGTGGACAGTCAACTGAAGCTTTCTTT	CASSGGQSTEAFF
TRBV6-1	once	TRBJ2-7	.	TGTGCCAGCAGTGAGGGGAGCTCCTACGAGCAGTACTTC	CASSEGSSYEQYF
TRBV27	.	TRBJ2-3	.	TGTGCCAGCAGTCGACAGGAATTCACAGATACGCAGTATTTT	CASSRQEFTDTQYF
TRBV13	.	TRBJ2-3	TRBD2	TGTGCCAGCAGCTTAGGCCTAATGGGGCGGGGGGACACAGATACGCAGTATTTT	CASSLGLMGRGDTDTQYF
TRBV7-3	.	TRBJ2-1	TRBD2	TGTGCCAGCACCCCGGGGGGGTGGCTAGCGGATTACAATGAGCAGTTCTTC	CASTPGGWLADYNEQFF
TRBV2	.	TRBJ1-2	.	TGTGCCAGCAGTGGGGAGGAAACTAACTATGGCTACACCTTC	CASSGEETNYGYTF
TRBV5-6	.	TRBJ2-1	TRBD2	TGTGCCAGCGCACTAGCGGGGGGGCCTGATGAGCAGTTCTTC	CASALAGGPDEQFF
TRBV5-6	.	TRBJ2-1	TRBD2	TGTGCCAGCAGCCAGGAGGCTAGCGGGGGGAACTACAATGAGCAGTTCTTC	CASSQEASGGNYNEQFF
TRBV14	.	TRBJ2-6	.	TGTGCCAGCAGCCTTAGCTCTGGGGCCAACGTCCTGACTTTC	CASSLSSGANVLTF
TRBV7-9	.	TRBJ1-2	.	TGTGCCAGCAGCTTACGGTCCGAGGGCAACTACTATGGCTACACCTTC	CASSLRSEGNYYGYTF
TRBV29-1	.	TRBJ2-7	.	TGCAGCGTTGAGTGGGGGCCCCACGAGCAGTACTTC	CSVEWGPHEQYF
TRBV11-2	.	TRBJ1-2	.	TGTGCCAGCAGCCGTAAGAGAAACAGGGCCCGCTTTAACTATGGCTACACCTTC	CASSRKRNRARFNYGYTF
TRBV7-8	once	TRBJ1-1	.	TGTGCCAGCAGCTTAGGAGAGAACACTGAAGCTTTCTTT	CASSLGENTEAFF
TRBV6-4	.	TRBJ2-3	.	TGTGCCAGCAGTGACTCGGATGGGCCAAATACGCAGTATTTT	CASSDSDGPNTQYF
TRBV9	.	TRBJ2-2	.	TGTGCCAGCAGCGCCTCAGCCAGCCCCGGGAGAACCGGGGAGCTGTTTTTT	CASSASASPGRTGELFF